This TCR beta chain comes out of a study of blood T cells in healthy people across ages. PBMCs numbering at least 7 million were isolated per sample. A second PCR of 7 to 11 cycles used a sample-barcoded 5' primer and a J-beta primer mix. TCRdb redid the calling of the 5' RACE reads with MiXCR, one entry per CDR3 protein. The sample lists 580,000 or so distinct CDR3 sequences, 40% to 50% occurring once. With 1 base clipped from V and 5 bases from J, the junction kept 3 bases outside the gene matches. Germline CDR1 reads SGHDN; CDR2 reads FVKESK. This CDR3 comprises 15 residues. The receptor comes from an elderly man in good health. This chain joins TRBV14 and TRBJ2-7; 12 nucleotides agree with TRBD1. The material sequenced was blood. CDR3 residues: CASSQAGTGGDEQYF. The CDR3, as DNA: TGTGCCAGCAGCCAAGCCGGGACAGGGGGCGACGAGCAGTACTTC.